The rows below give T cell receptor beta chains drawn from one sample of a study of blood T cell repertoires in COVID-19. Clones were sequenced by immunoSEQ multiplex PCR, and TCRdb holds only the in-frame ones, with some missing. Among approximately 310,000 clones listed, around 86% were seen once. Sequenced input: peripheral blood. Receptors originate from a man aged 45 to 65 with active or convalescent COVID-19. Both conserved end residues are part of each CDR3. A D gene is named only where the DNA matches it firmly. Clone size, where shown, is once, few, many, or a class for clones that have expanded.

>TRBJ1-4|.|TRBV24-1|.|15
TGTGCCACCAGACAATACAGGGACCGTTGGGAAAAACTGTTTTTT
CATRQYRDRWEKLFF
>TRBJ2-1|.|TRBV9|.|11
TGTGCCAGCAGCTACGGGGGAGAGCAGTTCTTC
CASSYGGEQFF
>TRBJ2-3|TRBD1|TRBV5-1|.|13
TGCGCCAGCAGCTGGGGACAGGCAGATACGCAGTATTTT
CASSWGQADTQYF
>TRBJ1-3|TRBD1|TRBV7-9|once|14
TGTGCCAGCAGCGCCGGGACAGAAGGAAACACCATATATTTT
CASSAGTEGNTIYF
>TRBJ2-3|.|TRBV2|.|16
TGTGCCAGCAGTGAAGGATCTAGCAGAGTGGGAGATACGCAGTATTTT
CASSEGSSRVGDTQYF
>TRBJ1-6|TRBD1|TRBV14|.|14
TGTGCCAGCAGCCGGACAGGGCGTAATTCACCCCTCCACTTT
CASSRTGRNSPLHF
>TRBJ2-6|.|TRBV28|.|15
TGTGCCAGCAGAACCCCAGGGGCCGGGGCCAACGTCCTGACTTTC
CASRTPGAGANVLTF
>TRBJ1-5|.|TRBV28|.|17
TGTGCCAGCAGTTTACGGGGGTCATGGTATAGCAATCAGCCCCAGCATTTT
CASSLRGSWYSNQPQHF
>TRBJ1-5|.|TRBV5-5|few|14
TGTGCCAGCAGCCCACGGGTTAGCAATCAGCCCCAGCATTTT
CASSPRVSNQPQHF
>TRBJ2-3|TRBD2|TRBV5-1|.|14
TGCGCCAGCAGCTCGGCTAGCGGCGGGGATACGCAGTATTTT
CASSSASGGDTQYF